This record covers a single T cell receptor beta chain. The antigen remains undetermined. The V end was cut by 2 bases, the J end by 2 bases, with 4 bases between. Germline loops: CDR1 DFQATT, CDR2 SNEGSKA (reference sequence). This CDR3 is built from 11 residues. The data were taken from a study of cytomegalovirus exposure and HLA in healthy donors. Study details: The same platform as the 666 first-cohort repertoires was used for the 130 or so validation repertoires, a later analysis reported. Whole-study findings and limits: Overall, approximately 150 TCR beta chains were annotated as cytomegalovirus-associated.

It was the roughly 110-subject validation cohort, separate from the roughly 700-subject first cohort, to which the donors belonged. Assay used: immunoSEQ multiplex PCR; TCRdb lists only in-frame clones, some missing. The sample includes roughly 100,000 clones, about 95% seen only once; the top ten take roughly 0.9%. The rearrangement joins TRBV20-1 to TRBJ2-7; no clear D gene. The sequencing input was PBMCs. The receptor's source is a woman between 18 and 29 years old in good health and CMV-seronegative. The CDR3 DNA reads as TGCAGTGCTAGACAAACCTACGAGCAGTACTTC. Protein: CSARQTYEQYF.